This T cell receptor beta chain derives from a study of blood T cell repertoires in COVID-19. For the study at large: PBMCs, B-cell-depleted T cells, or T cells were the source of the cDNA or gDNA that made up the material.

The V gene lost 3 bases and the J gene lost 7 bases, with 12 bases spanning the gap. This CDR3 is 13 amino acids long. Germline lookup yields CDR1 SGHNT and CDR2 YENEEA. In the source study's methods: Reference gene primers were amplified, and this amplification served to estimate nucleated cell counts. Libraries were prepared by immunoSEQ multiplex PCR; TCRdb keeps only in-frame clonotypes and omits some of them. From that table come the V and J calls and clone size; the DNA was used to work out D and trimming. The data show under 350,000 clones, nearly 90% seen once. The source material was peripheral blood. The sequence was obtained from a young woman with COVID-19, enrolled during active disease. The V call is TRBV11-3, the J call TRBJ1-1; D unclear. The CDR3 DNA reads TGTGCCAGCAGCTTTTCTTACGGGGATGAAGCTTTCTTT. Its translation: CASSFSYGDEAFF.